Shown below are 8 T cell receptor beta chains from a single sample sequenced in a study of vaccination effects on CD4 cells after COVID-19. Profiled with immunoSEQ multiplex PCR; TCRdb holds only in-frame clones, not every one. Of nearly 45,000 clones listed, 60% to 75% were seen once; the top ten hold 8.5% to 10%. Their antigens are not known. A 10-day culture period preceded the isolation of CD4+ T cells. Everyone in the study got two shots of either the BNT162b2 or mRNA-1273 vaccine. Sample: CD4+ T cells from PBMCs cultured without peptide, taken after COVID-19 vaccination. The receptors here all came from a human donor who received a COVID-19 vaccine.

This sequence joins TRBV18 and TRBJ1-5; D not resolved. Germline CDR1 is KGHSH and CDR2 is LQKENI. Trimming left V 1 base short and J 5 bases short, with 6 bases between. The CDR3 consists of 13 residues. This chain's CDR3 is CASSPLADQPQHF. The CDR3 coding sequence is TGTGCCAGCTCACCACTTGCTGATCAGCCCCAGCATTTT.

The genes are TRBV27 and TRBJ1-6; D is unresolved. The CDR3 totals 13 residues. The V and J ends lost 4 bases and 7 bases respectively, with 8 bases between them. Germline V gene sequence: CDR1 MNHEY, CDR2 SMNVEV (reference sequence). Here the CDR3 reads CASSSPGNSPLHF. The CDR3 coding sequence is TGTGCCAGCAGTTCTCCGGGGAATTCACCCCTCCACTTT.

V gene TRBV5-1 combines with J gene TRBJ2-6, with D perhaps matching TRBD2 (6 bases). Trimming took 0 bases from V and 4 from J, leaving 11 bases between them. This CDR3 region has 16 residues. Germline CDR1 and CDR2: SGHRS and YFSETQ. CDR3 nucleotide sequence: TGCGCCAGCAGCTTGGTCGGGGGATCCGGGGCCAACGTCCTGACTTTC. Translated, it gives CASSLVGGSGANVLTF.

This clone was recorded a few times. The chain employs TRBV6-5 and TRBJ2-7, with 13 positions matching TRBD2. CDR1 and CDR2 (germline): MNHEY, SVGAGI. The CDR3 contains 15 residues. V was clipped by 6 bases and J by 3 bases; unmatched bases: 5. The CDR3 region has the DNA TGTGCCAGCAGATCACTAGCGGGAGGGCACTACGAGCAGTACTTC. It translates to CASRSLAGGHYEQYF.

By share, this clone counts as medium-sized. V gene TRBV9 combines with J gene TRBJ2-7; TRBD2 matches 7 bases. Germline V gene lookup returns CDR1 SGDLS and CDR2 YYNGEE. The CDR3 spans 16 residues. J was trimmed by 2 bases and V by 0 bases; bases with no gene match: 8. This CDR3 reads CASSVGPSGGPYEQYF. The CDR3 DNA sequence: TGTGCCAGCAGCGTAGGTCCTAGCGGAGGGCCCTACGAGCAGTACTTC.

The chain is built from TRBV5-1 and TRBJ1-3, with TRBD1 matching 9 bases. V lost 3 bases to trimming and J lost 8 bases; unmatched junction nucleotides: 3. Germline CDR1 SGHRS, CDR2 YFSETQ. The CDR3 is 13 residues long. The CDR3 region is CASSSDRGDTIYF. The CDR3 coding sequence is TGCGCCAGCAGCTCGGACAGGGGAGACACCATATATTTT.

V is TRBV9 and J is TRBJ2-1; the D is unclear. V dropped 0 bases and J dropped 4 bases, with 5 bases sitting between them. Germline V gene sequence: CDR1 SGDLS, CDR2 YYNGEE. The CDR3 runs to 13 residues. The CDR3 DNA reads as TGTGCCAGCAGCGTAGGGGATTACAATGAGCAGTTCTTC. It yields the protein CASSVGDYNEQFF.

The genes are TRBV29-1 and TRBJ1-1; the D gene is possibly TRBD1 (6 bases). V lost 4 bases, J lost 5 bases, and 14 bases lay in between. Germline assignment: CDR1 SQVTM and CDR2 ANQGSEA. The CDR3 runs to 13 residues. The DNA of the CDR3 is TGCAGCGTTGGGGGGGGCGCGGGAACTGAAGCTTTCTTT. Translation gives CSVGGGAGTEAFF.